This is a list of T cell receptor beta chains from one sample in a study of blood T cell repertoires in COVID-19. Profiled with immunoSEQ multiplex PCR; TCRdb holds only in-frame clones, not every one. The data hold a few hundred thousand clones, with around 88% observed a single time. The sample taken for sequencing was peripheral blood. These receptors all stem from a woman aged 25 to 45 who had recovered from COVID-19. CDR3s leave out the opening cysteine and the closing phenylalanine or tryptophan. Clone size is shown for a subset of rows, as once, few, many or a class of expanded clone.

clone_size,v_call,j_call,cdr3_aa
.,TRBV4-2,TRBJ1-5,ASSLETESNQPQH
.,TRBV9,TRBJ1-1,ASSVGTGGSPGAF
.,TRBV7-2,TRBJ2-3,ASSLASGGLTDTQY
.,TRBV10-3,TRBJ2-7,ATTPSREDYEQY
.,TRBV18,TRBJ2-3,ASSLAGGTTDTQY
.,TRBV7-2,TRBJ1-2,ASSPRTEYGYT
.,TRBV25-1,TRBJ1-2,ASSDGIYGYT
.,TRBV5-4,TRBJ1-1,ASSWGGTEAF
.,TRBV6-2/TRBV6-3,TRBJ1-6,ASSRPPGQYNSPLH
many,TRBV28,TRBJ2-6,ATTGGIISGANVLT
.,TRBV7-9,TRBJ2-7,ASSHHYEQY
.,TRBV27,TRBJ1-5,ASSLGAGTGGGQPQH
.,TRBV9,TRBJ1-2,ASSPPTGITHGYT
once,TRBV2,TRBJ1-2,ASIGTARRDGYT
.,TRBV10-3,TRBJ2-5,AISPAGRETQY
.,TRBV29-1,TRBJ2-3,SVEPGARGDTQY
.,TRBV4-2,TRBJ1-5,ASRSGVNSNQPQH
.,TRBV14,TRBJ1-6,ASSPGTAGSPLH
.,TRBV9,TRBJ1-6,ASTPRDSFSSPLH
once,TRBV28,TRBJ1-2,ASSLAGGIGYT
.,TRBV6-6,TRBJ1-3,ASSWGQGATENTIY
.,TRBV18,TRBJ2-7,ASSPLGQNYEQY
once,TRBV15,TRBJ2-5,ATSRDLETQY
.,TRBV5-5,TRBJ1-2,ASSLQGYGYT
.,TRBV9,TRBJ2-1,ASSVETGFYYNEQF
.,TRBV4-3,TRBJ1-4,ASSQEEGGQTNEKLF
.,TRBV5-1,TRBJ2-1,ASSFGGSYNEQF
.,TRBV4-3,TRBJ1-4,ASSQSLLGATEKLF
.,TRBV6-2/TRBV6-3,TRBJ1-4,ASSRDRLDEKLF
.,TRBV30,TRBJ2-5,AWSVLSETQY
.,TRBV12-3/TRBV12-4,TRBJ1-1,ASSRRGGTEAF
.,TRBV19,TRBJ2-3,ASSLQGSDTQY